A single sample is the source of the 3 T cell receptor beta chains below, sequenced in a study of multiple sclerosis patients with progressive multifocal leukoencephalopathy (dated by TCRdb to about 2019). This specimen's time point label, interpreted: approximately 11 months of natalizumab therapy. This specimen's treatment or condition label, interpreted: on natalizumab therapy at sampling. Libraries were made using the immunoSEQ multiplex PCR assay. In TCRdb, the immuneACCESS table is reduced to in-frame sequences with V and J assigned. These tables do not hold every clone; where another copy was compared, an unresolved V gene accounts for under half, and the others remain unexplained. Present in this sample are over 20,000 clones, under 95% of which were seen just once. The ten top clones hold around 2.5% of the sample. Here the sequenced sample was PBMCs, taken from a patient treated with natalizumab. The receptors were sampled from a man younger than 40 with multiple sclerosis.

The rearrangement links TRBV7-6 to TRBJ2-5; the match to TRBD2 covers 11 bases. The CDR3 covers 15 residues. V lost 5 bases, J lost 1 base, and 3 bases stayed unmatched. Germline values: CDR1 SGHVS, CDR2 FNYEAQ. The CDR3 sequence is CASSVGTSGQETQYF. Written as DNA, the CDR3 is TGTGCCAGCAGCGTCGGGACTAGCGGCCAAGAGACCCAGTACTTC.

The V call is TRBV6-5, the J call TRBJ2-7; 7 positions match TRBD2. Germline assignment: CDR1 MNHEY and CDR2 SVGAGI. The trim removed 2 bases at V and 2 bases at J, leaving 3 bases unmatched. CDR3 length: 14 amino acids. The CDR3 is CASSYRDYPYEQYF. CDR3 nucleotide sequence: TGTGCCAGCAGTTACCGGGACTACCCCTACGAGCAGTACTTC.

CDR3: CASSLGGSQAYEQYV. The CDR3 DNA reads TGTGCCAGCAGCTTGGGAGGCAGCCAGGCCTACGAGCAGTACGTC. The genes are TRBV7-9 and TRBJ2-7; TRBD2 is a possible D gene (6 bases). CDR3 size: 15 residues. Germline loops: CDR1 SEHNR, CDR2 FQNEAQ (reference sequence). V was cut by 3 bases and J by 2 bases, with 14 bases left in between.